Listed below are T cell receptor beta chains from one sample, sequenced in a study of blood T cell repertoires in COVID-19. Data came from immunoSEQ multiplex PCR; TCRdb stores just in-frame clones and leaves some out. Of fewer than 350,000 clones detected, around 89% appear once; the ten largest clones hold over 4%. The sample taken for sequencing was PBMCs or T cells enriched from blood (not recorded which). The receptors originated from a woman in her thirties with acute COVID-19. CDR3s include the opening cysteine and the closing phenylalanine or tryptophan. A D gene is named only where the DNA matches it firmly. Size is stated for part of the rows, as once, few or many counts, or as a class when the clone is expanded.

J	length	size	D	V	CDR3	DNA
TRBJ1-2	16	-	TRBD1	TRBV9	CASSARQGNGDYGYTF	TGTGCCAGCAGCGCCCGACAGGGGAATGGCGACTATGGCTACACCTTC
TRBJ2-6	18	-	-	TRBV3-1/TRBV3-2	CASSQDLGGLSGANVLTF	TGTGCCAGCAGCCAAGATCTGGGTGGACTTTCTGGGGCCAACGTCCTGACTTTC
TRBJ2-2	15	-	TRBD2	TRBV10-3	CATAEREVDTGELFF	TGTGCCACCGCGGAGCGGGAGGTAGACACCGGGGAGCTGTTTTTT
TRBJ1-1	16	-	-	TRBV4-2	CASSQGIGVMGTEAFF	TGTGCCAGCAGCCAGGGGATCGGGGTGATGGGCACTGAAGCTTTCTTT
TRBJ1-4	17	-	TRBD1	TRBV28	CASISGQGFVGYEKLFF	TGTGCCAGCATTTCGGGACAGGGGTTCGTAGGCTATGAAAAACTGTTTTTT
TRBJ1-4	16	many	-	TRBV3-1/TRBV3-2	CASSQGRGGGVEKLFF	TGTGCCAGCAGCCAAGGGCGTGGAGGTGGGGTAGAAAAACTGTTTTTT
TRBJ2-1	15	-	-	TRBV6-4	CASSDSRSSYNEQFF	TGTGCCAGCAGTGACTCGCGGAGCTCCTACAATGAGCAGTTCTTC
TRBJ2-2	16	-	TRBD2	TRBV13	CASSSGLAENTGELFF	TGTGCCAGCAGCTCAGGACTAGCGGAGAACACCGGGGAGCTGTTTTTT
TRBJ1-6	13	-	-	TRBV7-3	CASSPVSGSPLHF	TGTGCCAGCAGCCCCGTTTCGGGTTCACCCCTCCACTTT
TRBJ2-3	15	-	TRBD1	TRBV29-1	CSVAAGTASTDTQYF	TGCAGCGTAGCGGCCGGGACAGCTAGCACAGATACGCAGTATTTT
TRBJ2-1	15	-	TRBD2	TRBV25-1	CASSEWGTSISEQFF	TGTGCCAGCAGTGAATGGGGGACTAGCATTAGTGAGCAGTTCTTC
TRBJ1-1	13	-	-	TRBV24-1	CATMVEQGTEAFF	TGTGCCACCATGGTGGAACAGGGCACTGAAGCTTTCTTT
TRBJ2-1	15	-	TRBD2	TRBV5-1	CASSLNSGAYNEQFF	TGCGCCAGCAGCTTGAACAGCGGGGCCTACAATGAGCAGTTCTTC
TRBJ2-3	16	-	TRBD2	TRBV28	CASSFGRLAGTDTQYF	TGTGCCAGCAGTTTCGGGAGGCTAGCGGGAACAGATACGCAGTATTTT
TRBJ2-2	14	-	-	TRBV29-1	CSVAEQGRTGELFF	TGCAGCGTTGCGGAGCAGGGAAGAACCGGGGAGCTGTTTTTT
TRBJ2-7	15	-	TRBD1	TRBV5-1	CASSGQGTGNYEQYF	TGCGCCAGCAGCGGCCAGGGGACAGGTAACTACGAGCAGTACTTC
TRBJ1-5	14	once	-	TRBV7-2	CASSLTGGLQPQHF	TGTGCCAGCAGCTTAACGGGGGGGCTTCAGCCCCAGCATTTT
TRBJ1-4	14	-	-	TRBV14	CASSQDPVYEKLFF	TGTGCCAGCAGCCAAGACCCGGTATATGAAAAACTGTTTTTT
TRBJ2-7	15	-	-	TRBV14	CASSRPRSPLYEQYF	TGTGCCAGCAGCCGTCCCAGATCCCCTCTCTACGAGCAGTACTTC
TRBJ2-3	16	-	-	TRBV3-1/TRBV3-2	CASSQAGGLSTDTQYF	TGTGCCAGCAGCCAAGCCGGAGGACTTAGCACAGATACGCAGTATTTT
TRBJ2-3	16	-	TRBD1	TRBV3-1/TRBV3-2	CASSARTGGRADTQYF	TGTGCCAGCAGCGCCCGGACAGGGGGCAGGGCAGATACGCAGTATTTT
TRBJ1-6	13	-	-	TRBV28	CASSPRVGSPLHF	TGTGCCAGCAGCCCCAGGGTTGGTTCACCCCTCCACTTT
TRBJ2-7	13	-	-	TRBV10-3	CATGGGVSGEEYF	TGTGCCACCGGCGGAGGGGTTAGCGGAGAGGAGTACTTC
TRBJ1-6	15	-	TRBD1	TRBV28	CASRSGQAINSPLHF	TGTGCCAGCAGGTCGGGACAGGCTATCAATTCACCCCTCCACTTT
TRBJ2-7	18	-	TRBD1	TRBV5-1	CASSLDLSTGQATYEQYF	TGCGCCAGCAGCTTGGATCTAAGTACGGGACAGGCCACCTACGAGCAGTACTTC
TRBJ1-1	14	-	TRBD1	TRBV28	CASSLGQLNTEAFF	TGTGCCAGCAGTTTGGGACAGTTGAACACTGAAGCTTTCTTT
TRBJ1-1	15	few	-	TRBV11-2	CASRGIRGRDTEAFF	TGTGCCAGCAGGGGCATTCGGGGGAGGGACACTGAAGCTTTCTTT
TRBJ2-1	16	-	TRBD2	TRBV4-1	CASSQATSGSYNEQFF	TGCGCCAGCAGCCAAGCCACTAGCGGGAGCTACAATGAGCAGTTCTTC
TRBJ1-6	15	-	-	TRBV14	CASSQAHRENSPLHF	TGTGCCAGCAGCCAAGCGCACAGGGAAAATTCACCCCTCCACTTT
TRBJ1-1	16	-	TRBD1	TRBV5-8	CASSLARGQGKTEAFF	TGTGCCAGCAGCTTGGCACGGGGACAGGGGAAAACTGAAGCTTTCTTT
TRBJ1-5	14	-	-	TRBV6-5	CASSPLDSNQPQHF	TGTGCCAGCAGCCCCCTTGACAGCAATCAACCCCAGCATTTT
TRBJ2-1	13	-	-	TRBV10-1	CASSGSSYNEQFF	TGCGCCAGCAGCGGTAGCAGTTACAATGAGCAGTTCTTC
TRBJ1-2	13	-	-	TRBV30	CAWSVSGGSGYTF	TGTGCCTGGAGTGTATCCGGGGGTTCGGGCTACACCTTC
TRBJ1-5	16	-	-	TRBV6-2/TRBV6-3	CASSYLGTPNNQPQHF	TGTGCCAGCAGTTACCTTGGGACTCCTAATAATCAGCCCCAGCATTTT
TRBJ2-1	16	-	TRBD2	TRBV2	CASSGRAGGTYNEQFF	TGTGCCAGCAGTGGACGAGCGGGAGGAACCTACAATGAGCAGTTCTTC
TRBJ1-5	14	-	-	TRBV5-6	CASSREGDYQPQHF	TGTGCCAGCAGCCGTGAAGGAGATTATCAGCCCCAGCATTTT
TRBJ1-1	16	-	TRBD1	TRBV27	CASGNTGDRGVTEAFF	TGTGCCAGCGGAAATACAGGGGACAGGGGGGTCACTGAAGCTTTCTTT
TRBJ2-7	12	-	TRBD1	TRBV19	CASRDRGYEQYF	TGTGCCAGTAGGGACAGGGGCTACGAGCAGTACTTC
TRBJ2-1	21	-	TRBD2	TRBV4-2	CASSPKTAGTSGSLWYNEQFF	TGTGCCAGCAGCCCAAAGACCGCCGGGACTAGCGGGAGTTTGTGGTACAATGAGCAGTTCTTC
TRBJ2-7	12	-	TRBD1	TRBV20-1	CSASPGGNEQYF	TGCAGTGCTAGTCCAGGGGGTAACGAGCAGTACTTC
TRBJ2-1	17	-	TRBD2	TRBV9	CASSPRAGGSSYNEQFF	TGTGCCAGCAGCCCCCGAGCGGGAGGGAGCTCCTACAATGAGCAGTTCTTC
TRBJ2-1	17	-	TRBD2	TRBV15	CATSSQRGAGGGNEQFF	TGTGCCACCAGCAGCCAGAGAGGGGCGGGAGGGGGCAATGAGCAGTTCTTC
TRBJ1-2	14	-	-	TRBV7-2	CASSLERGIYGYTF	TGTGCCAGCAGCTTAGAGCGGGGTATTTATGGCTACACCTTC
TRBJ2-1	14	-	TRBD1	TRBV10-3	CATDPGQNLDEQFF	TGTGCCACCGATCCGGGACAGAATCTCGATGAGCAGTTCTTC
TRBJ1-6	12	-	-	TRBV7-9	CASTTPRSPLHF	TGTGCCAGCACCACCCCTCGGTCACCCCTCCACTTT
TRBJ2-5	17	-	-	TRBV21-1	CASSKPLLAGAIKTQYF	TGTGCCAGCAGCAAACCCCTACTAGCGGGAGCAATAAAGACCCAGTACTTC
TRBJ2-1	14	-	-	TRBV5-1	CASSLGQSNNEQFF	TGCGCCAGCAGCCTCGGACAGAGTAACAATGAGCAGTTCTTC
TRBJ2-1	15	-	TRBD2	TRBV7-3	CASSFGLAGVNEQFF	TGTGCCAGCAGCTTCGGACTAGCGGGAGTCAATGAGCAGTTCTTC
TRBJ1-6	15	-	-	TRBV15	CATSRDKEGHSPLHF	TGTGCCACCAGCAGAGATAAGGAGGGCCACTCACCCCTCCACTTT
TRBJ1-2	13	-	-	TRBV5-6	CASSLDRAGGYTF	TGTGCCAGCAGCTTGGACAGGGCAGGTGGCTACACCTTC
TRBJ2-2	12	-	-	TRBV7-6	CASSLLSGELFF	TGTGCCAGCAGCTTATTGAGCGGGGAGCTGTTTTTT
TRBJ2-2	17	many	-	TRBV14	CASSQDFRPAGTGELFF	TGTGCCAGCAGCCAAGATTTCCGGCCCGCGGGCACCGGGGAGCTGTTTTTT
TRBJ1-2	13	-	-	TRBV27	CASSREGRYGYTF	TGTGCCAGTTCAAGGGAGGGGCGCTATGGCTACACCTTC
TRBJ2-1	14	-	TRBD1	TRBV4-2	CASSQDRPTGRQFF	TGTGCCAGCAGCCAAGATCGCCCGACAGGGAGGCAGTTCTTC
TRBJ2-1	14	-	TRBD2	TRBV5-1	CASSLAASGPEQFF	TGCGCCAGCAGCTTGGCCGCTAGCGGGCCTGAGCAGTTCTTC